This TCR beta chain was captured in a study of CD4 and CD8 cells across lung adenocarcinoma regions (dated by TCRdb to 2016 to 2019). About the investigation overall: Intratumor heterogeneity of the T cell receptor repertoire was examined by comparing tumor centers with tumor margins.

The library was made by PCR. Sequencing was carried out with a HiSeq X Ten. The public sequencing data were trimmed at Q25 with fastp and processed into clonotypes with MiXCR by TCRdb, which kept only in-frame beta chains. Duplicate CDR3 protein sequences are folded into a single record with the most common DNA and genes. Counted in this sample were around 10,000 distinct CDR3 sequences; around 42% of them appeared once. The ten top clones hold more than 30% of the sample. Donors were patients with localized lung adenocarcinoma, a subtype of non-small cell lung cancer. The margins of localized lung adenocarcinomas were where the samples came from. For TCR repertoire analysis, CD8+ T cells from tumor tissue were profiled apart from CD4+ T cells. The CDR3, cysteine through phenylalanine, is 16 amino acids long. Here the CDR3 DNA is all that survives: 48 bases in frame from base 1. The germline V gene specifies SGHAT as CDR1 and FQNNGV as CDR2. At the junction V is shortened by 5 bases and J by 7 bases; bases outside the gene matches: 11.

This clonotype was counted only a few times. What antigen it recognizes has not been identified. Base qualities are not recorded, but no much larger clone differs from it by a single base. The V and J genes are TRBV11-2 and TRBJ2-1, with TRBD2 identical over 10 junction bases. The clonotype was recovered from a male donor with lung adenocarcinoma. The CD4 and CD8 labels of this study may be unreliable. The sample comprised CD8+ T cells from the margin of a lung tumor. The cell subset or site label, read with the paper, signifies: tumor margin region. The CDR3 region: CASSPPLAGVRNEQFF. The sequence in DNA is TGTGCCAGCAGCCCCCCCCTAGCGGGAGTTCGGAATGAGCAGTTCTTC.